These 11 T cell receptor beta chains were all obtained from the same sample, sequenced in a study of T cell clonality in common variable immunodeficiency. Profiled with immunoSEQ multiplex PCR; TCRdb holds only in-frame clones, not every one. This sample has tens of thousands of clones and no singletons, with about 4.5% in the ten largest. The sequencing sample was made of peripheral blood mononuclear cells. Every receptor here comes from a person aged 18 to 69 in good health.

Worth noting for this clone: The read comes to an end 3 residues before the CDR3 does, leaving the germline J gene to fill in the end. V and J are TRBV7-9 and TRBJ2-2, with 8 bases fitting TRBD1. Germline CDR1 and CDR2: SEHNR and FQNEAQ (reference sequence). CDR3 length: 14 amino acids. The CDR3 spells CASSLQGEGEKLFF. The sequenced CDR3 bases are TGTGCCAGCAGCCTACAGGGGGAAGGAGAAAAG.

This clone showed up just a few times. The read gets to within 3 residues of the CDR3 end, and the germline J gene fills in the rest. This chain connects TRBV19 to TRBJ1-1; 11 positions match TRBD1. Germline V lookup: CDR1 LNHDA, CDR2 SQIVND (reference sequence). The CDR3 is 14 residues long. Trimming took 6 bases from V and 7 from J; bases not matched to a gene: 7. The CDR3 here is CASSQGTGGVEAFF. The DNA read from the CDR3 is TGTGCCAGTAGCCAAGGGACAGGGGGAGTTGAA.

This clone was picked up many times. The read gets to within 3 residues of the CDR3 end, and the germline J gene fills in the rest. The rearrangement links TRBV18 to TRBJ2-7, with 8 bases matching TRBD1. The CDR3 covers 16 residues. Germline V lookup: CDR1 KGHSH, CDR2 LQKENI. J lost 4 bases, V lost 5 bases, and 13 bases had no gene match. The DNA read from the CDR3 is TGTGCCAGCTCATGGAGAAGGGACAGGCCCAAATACGAG. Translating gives CASSWRRDRPKYE. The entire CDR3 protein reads CASSWRRDRPKYEQYF. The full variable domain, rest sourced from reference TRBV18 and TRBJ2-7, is NAGVMQNPRHLVRRRGQEARLRCSPMKGHSHVYWYRQLPEEGLKFMVYLQKENIIDESGMPKERFSAEFPKEGPSILRIQQVVRGDSAAYFCASSWRRDRPKYEQYFGPGTRLTVT.

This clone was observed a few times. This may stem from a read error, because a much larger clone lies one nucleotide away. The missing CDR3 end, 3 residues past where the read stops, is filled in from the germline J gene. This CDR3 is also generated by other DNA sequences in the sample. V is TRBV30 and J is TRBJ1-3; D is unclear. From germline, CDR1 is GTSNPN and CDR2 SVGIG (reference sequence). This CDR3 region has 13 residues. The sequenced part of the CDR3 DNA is TGTGCCTGGAGTGTAGGGTCCGGAAACACA. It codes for CAWSVGSGNT. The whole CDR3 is CAWSVGSGNTIYF.

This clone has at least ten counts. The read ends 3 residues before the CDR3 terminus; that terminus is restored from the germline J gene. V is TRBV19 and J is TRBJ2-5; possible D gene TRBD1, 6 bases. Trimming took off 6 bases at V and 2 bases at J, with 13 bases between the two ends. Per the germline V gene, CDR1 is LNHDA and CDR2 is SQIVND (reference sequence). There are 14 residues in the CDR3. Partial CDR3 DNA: TGTGCCAGTAGCCACAGGGACGGGCAAGAGACC. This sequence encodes CASSHRDGQET. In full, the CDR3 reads CASSHRDGQETQYF.

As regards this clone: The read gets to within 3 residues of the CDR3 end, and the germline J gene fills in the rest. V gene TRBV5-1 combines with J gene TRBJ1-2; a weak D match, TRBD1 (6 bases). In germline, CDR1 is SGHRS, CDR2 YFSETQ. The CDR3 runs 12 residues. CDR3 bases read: TGCGCCAGCAGCCCCAATCAGGGGAGC. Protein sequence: CASSPNQGS. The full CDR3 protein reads CASSPNQGSYTF.

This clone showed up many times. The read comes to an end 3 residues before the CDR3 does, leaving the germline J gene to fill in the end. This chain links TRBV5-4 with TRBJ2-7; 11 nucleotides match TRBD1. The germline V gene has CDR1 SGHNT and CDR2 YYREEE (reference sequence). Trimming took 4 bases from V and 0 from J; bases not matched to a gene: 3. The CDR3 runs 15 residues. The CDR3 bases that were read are TGTGCCAGCAGCCTGGGACAGGGGGACTCCTACGAG. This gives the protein CASSLGQGDSYE. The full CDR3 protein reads CASSLGQGDSYEQYF.

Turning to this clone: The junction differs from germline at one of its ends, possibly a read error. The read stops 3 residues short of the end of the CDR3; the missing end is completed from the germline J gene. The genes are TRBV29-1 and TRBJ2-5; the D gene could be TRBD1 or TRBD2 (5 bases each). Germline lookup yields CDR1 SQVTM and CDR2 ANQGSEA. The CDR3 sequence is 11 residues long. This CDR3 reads CSVEERGTQYF. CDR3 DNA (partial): TGCAGTGTTGAAGAGAGGGGGACC.

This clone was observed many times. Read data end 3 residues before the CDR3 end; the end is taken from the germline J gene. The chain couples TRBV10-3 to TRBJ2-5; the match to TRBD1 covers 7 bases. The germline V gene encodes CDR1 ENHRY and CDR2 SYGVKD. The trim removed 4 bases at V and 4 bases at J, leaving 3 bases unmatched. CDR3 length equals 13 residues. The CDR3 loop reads CAISGQGRETQYF. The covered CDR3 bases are TGTGCCATCAGTGGACAGGGAAGAGAGACC.

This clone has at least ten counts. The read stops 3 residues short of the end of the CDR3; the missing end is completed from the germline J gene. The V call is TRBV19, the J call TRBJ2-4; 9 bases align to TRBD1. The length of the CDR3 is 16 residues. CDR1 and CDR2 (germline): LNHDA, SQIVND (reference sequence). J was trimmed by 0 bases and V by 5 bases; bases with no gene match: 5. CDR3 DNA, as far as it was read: TGTGCCAGTAGTCTGGGGACAGGGTTAGCCAAAAACATT. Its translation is CASSLGTGLAKNI. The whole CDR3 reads CASSLGTGLAKNIQYF.

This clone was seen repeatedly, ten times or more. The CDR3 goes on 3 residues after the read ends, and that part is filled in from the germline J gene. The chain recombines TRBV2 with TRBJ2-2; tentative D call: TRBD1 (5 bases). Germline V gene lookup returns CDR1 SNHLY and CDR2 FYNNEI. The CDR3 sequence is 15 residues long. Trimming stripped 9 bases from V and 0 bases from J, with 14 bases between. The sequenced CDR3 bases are TGTGCCAGAAGCACGACAGAGACGAACACCGGGGAG. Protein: CARSTTETNTGE. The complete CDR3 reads CARSTTETNTGELFF.